The rows below give T cell receptor beta chains drawn from one sample of a study of T cells in Graves' hyperthyroidism and ophthalmopathy. TCRdb re-derived calls from the multiplex PCR reads in MiXCR, one entry per CDR3 protein. Of fewer than 750,000 distinct CDR3 sequences listed, 35% to 55% are singletons. The material sequenced was peripheral blood or thyroid tissue (not recorded which). Receptors were obtained from a woman younger than 35 with Graves' hyperthyroidism. CDR3s include the opening cysteine and the closing phenylalanine or tryptophan. A D gene is named only where the DNA matches it firmly. Rows may omit the clone size; those that give it use once, few, many or a size class.

>TRBJ2-7|TRBD2|many|TRBV6-2/TRBV6-3
TGTGCCAGCAGTAGGACTAGCGGGAGAGACGAGCAGTACTTC
CASSRTSGRDEQYF
>TRBJ1-1|-|many|TRBV13
TGTGCCAGCAGGGGGGAAGGTGTCGGGGTAGCTTTCTTT
CASRGEGVGVAFF
>TRBJ1-5|TRBD1|-|TRBV10-2
TGCGCCAGCAGAGATCGAGGGGACAGGGATAATCAGCCCCAGCATTTT
CASRDRGDRDNQPQHF
>TRBJ1-6|TRBD1|-|TRBV10-3
TGTGCCATCAGACAGGGGACTAATTCACCCCTCCACTTT
CAIRQGTNSPLHF
>TRBJ2-7|TRBD2|many|TRBV13
TGTGCCAGCAGCTTACGGACTAGCGGGAGGTTCAACGAGCAGTACTTC
CASSLRTSGRFNEQYF
>TRBJ2-2|-|many|TRBV7-2
TGTGCCAGCAGCCCCATGGGGCCCGGGGAGCTGTTTTTT
CASSPMGPGELFF
>TRBJ1-1|-|-|TRBV30
TGTGCCTGGAGTGTACTGAACACTGAAGCTTTCTTT
CAWSVLNTEAFF
>TRBJ2-7|-|-|TRBV29-1
TGCAGCTTAGCATCCTACGAGCAGTACTTC
CSLASYEQYF
>TRBJ2-2|TRBD1|-|TRBV4-3
TGCGCCAGCAGCCTTGGACAGGGCAGCACCGGGGAGCTGTTTTTT
CASSLGQGSTGELFF
>TRBJ2-5|TRBD2|many|TRBV11-1
TGTGCCAGCAGCCCCCCGGGACTAGCGGAAGAGGAGACCCAGTACTTC
CASSPPGLAEEETQYF
>TRBJ2-7|TRBD2|once|TRBV28
TGTGCCGGCAGTTTAGGGCCTAGCGGGAACTACGAGCAGTACTTC
CAGSLGPSGNYEQYF
>TRBJ1-3|-|many|TRBV7-9
TGTGCCAGCAGTACTACAGGGCCCTCTGGAAACACCATATATTTT
CASSTTGPSGNTIYF
>TRBJ2-2|-|many|TRBV11-3
TGTGCCAGCAGCCGTGATACTGGTACCGGGGAGCTGTTTTTT
CASSRDTGTGELFF
>TRBJ1-6|-|-|TRBV11-3
TGTGCCAGCAGCACAACCGGGAGACAGGCGAGGGGTTCACCCCTCCACTTT
CASSTTGRQARGSPLHF
>TRBJ2-7|TRBD1|-|TRBV20-1
TGCAGTGCTAGAACAGGGGGCTACGGGCAGTACTTC
CSARTGGYGQYF
>TRBJ1-2|-|many|TRBV6-5
TGTGCCAGCAGGATGCAGGCTAACTATGGCTACACCTTC
CASRMQANYGYTF
>TRBJ2-7|TRBD1|-|TRBV6-5
TGTGCCAGCAGTTACTCGACAGGGGGAAGCTCCTACGAGCAGTACTTC
CASSYSTGGSSYEQYF
>TRBJ2-5|-|many|TRBV20-1
TGCAGTGCTAAAGTCGGGTCCGGGGAGACCCAGTACTTC
CSAKVGSGETQYF
>TRBJ1-1|TRBD1|-|TRBV9
TGTGCCAGCAGCGTGACAGGGGGCCACACTGAAGCTTTCTTT
CASSVTGGHTEAFF
>TRBJ1-4|TRBD1|many|TRBV14
TGTGCCAGCAGCCAAGGGGGGACAGCCTTTGAAAAACTGTTTTTT
CASSQGGTAFEKLFF
>TRBJ2-6|-|-|TRBV2
TGTGCCAGCAGTCTTAGTCGCTCGGTGGGCACTGAAGCTTTC
CASSLSRSVGTEAF
>TRBJ1-5|TRBD1|many|TRBV20-1
TGCAGTGCTAGAAGACAGGGCTATAATCAGCCCCAGCATTTT
CSARRQGYNQPQHF
>TRBJ2-1|-|-|TRBV2
TGTGCCAGCAGCGGGACAGAGCAGTTCTTC
CASSGTEQFF
>TRBJ1-5|-|few|TRBV27
TGTGCCAGCAGTTCCTCGGATCAGCCCCAGCATTTT
CASSSSDQPQHF
>TRBJ1-1|TRBD1|few|TRBV12-5
TGTGCTAGTGGTTTGGCCCGGACAGGGGCAACTTTCTTT
CASGLARTGATFF
>TRBJ2-2|TRBD2|-|TRBV5-4
TGTGCCAGCAGCTCCGGGACTAGCTGGTACACCGGGGAGCTGTTTTTT
CASSSGTSWYTGELFF
>TRBJ2-6|-|-|TRBV29-1
TGCAGCGTTGGGGGGGCAGTACTGACTTTC
CSVGGAVLTF
>TRBJ2-7|-|many|TRBV6-2/TRBV6-3
TGTGCCAGCGGCGCAAACTCGAGAGAGCAGTACTTC
CASGANSREQYF
>TRBJ2-5|TRBD2|many|TRBV6-1
TGTGCCAGCAGTGTGTTAGCGGGAGAGACCCAGTACTTC
CASSVLAGETQYF
>TRBJ1-2|TRBD1|-|TRBV6-2/TRBV6-3
TGTGCCTGTCATGTTCATGGGACAGATATTTACTATGGCTACACCTTC
CACHVHGTDIYYGYTF
>TRBJ2-2|TRBD2|many|TRBV5-1
TGCGCCAGCAGCTTGATTAGCGGGAGTGGTAACACCGGGGAGCTGTTTTTT
CASSLISGSGNTGELFF
>TRBJ2-7|-|once|TRBV7-9
TGTGCCAGCAGCTCCCTAGGTAACGAGCAGTACTTC
CASSSLGNEQYF
>TRBJ2-6|-|many|TRBV10-3
TGTGCCATCAGTGAGTCTGGACCGGGGTCTGGGGCCAACGTCCTGACTTTC
CAISESGPGSGANVLTF
>TRBJ2-3|-|-|TRBV12-5
TGTGCTAGTGGTTTGCGGACGGTTTCCACAGATACGCAGTATTTT
CASGLRTVSTDTQYF
>TRBJ2-7|-|many|TRBV20-1
TGCAGTGCTGAATCAGGCAGCGAGCAGTACTTC
CSAESGSEQYF
>TRBJ1-6|-|many|TRBV19
TGTGCCAGTAGTCTCCCAGGCGGCAATTCACCCCTCCACTTT
CASSLPGGNSPLHF
>TRBJ1-2|-|many|TRBV20-1
TGCAGTGCTAGAGAATCTAGGACGATCGGCGGCTACACCTTC
CSARESRTIGGYTF
>TRBJ1-2|TRBD1|-|TRBV7-9
TGTGCCAGCAGCGACGGGACAGGGGCCCGGGGCTATGGCTACACCTTC
CASSDGTGARGYGYTF
>TRBJ1-1|-|many|TRBV19
TGTGCCAGTAGTACCCGACGGAACACTGAAGCTTTCTTT
CASSTRRNTEAFF
>TRBJ2-2|-|many|TRBV4-1
TGCGCCAGCAGCCGGAGGTCTCGTACGGTAACGAACACCGGGGAGCTGTTTTTT
CASSRRSRTVTNTGELFF
>TRBJ1-5|-|many|TRBV4-1
TGCGCCAGCAGCCAAGAAGGGCGGGGCAATCAGCCCCAGCATTTT
CASSQEGRGNQPQHF
>TRBJ1-5|TRBD1|-|TRBV18
TGTGCCAGCTCACCAGACAGGGACCAGCCCCAGCATTTT
CASSPDRDQPQHF
>TRBJ1-5|TRBD1|many|TRBV24-1
TGTGCCACCTCGCAGGGACAGCGTGTCTTCTTTAGCAATCAGCCCCAGCATTTT
CATSQGQRVFFSNQPQHF
>TRBJ2-7|TRBD2|-|TRBV2
TGTGCCCTGGCGACTAGCGAGGCCTACGAGCAGTACTTC
CALATSEAYEQYF
>TRBJ1-1|-|many|TRBV9
TGTGCCAGCAGCGTAGTAGTAGGAGAAGCTGAAGCTTTCTTT
CASSVVVGEAEAFF
>TRBJ2-7|TRBD2|many|TRBV9
TGTGCCAGCAGCGCAGGGCGAGGACTAGACTACGAGCAGTACTTC
CASSAGRGLDYEQYF
>TRBJ2-5|TRBD2|many|TRBV6-6
TGTGCCAGCAGTTACGTGGGACTAGAGGCGATTGGGACCCAGTACTTC
CASSYVGLEAIGTQYF
>TRBJ1-1|TRBD1|few|TRBV30
TGTGCCTGGAGTGAAGGGACAGGGGCGAACACTGAAGCTTTCTTT
CAWSEGTGANTEAFF
>TRBJ2-5|-|many|TRBV29-1
TGCAGCGTTGTAGCCGGGGAAGAGACCCAGTACTTC
CSVVAGEETQYF
>TRBJ2-7|TRBD1|-|TRBV6-5
TGTGCCAGCAGTGCCCAGACAGGGGGCTCCTACGAGCAGTACTTC
CASSAQTGGSYEQYF